These 10 T cell receptor beta chains were sequenced from one sample in a study of PD-L1 blockade in urothelial cancer. Some clones are missing from TCRdb's copy, which holds only in-frame ones; the method was immunoSEQ multiplex PCR. The sample holds 40,000 to 45,000 clones, about 89% seen once. This sample's time point: peripheral blood 6 weeks after treatment start. This specimen consisted of PBMCs, obtained around atezolizumab (anti-PD-L1) treatment. Receptors were obtained from a man in his 70s with urothelial cancer.

The V call is TRBV6-5, the J call TRBJ1-1; 7 nucleotides agree with TRBD1. CDR3 length equals 13 residues. Unmatched junction bases numbered 5, after V lost 7 bases and J lost 3 bases. Germline V CDR1 and CDR2: MNHEY, SVGAGI. The CDR3 protein is CASKRQGDTEAFF. The CDR3 DNA reads TGTGCCAGCAAAAGACAGGGTGACACTGAAGCTTTCTTT.

The CDR3 loop is CASSLSSGRRQETQYF. The CDR3 bases are TGCGCCAGCAGCTTGAGTAGCGGACGGCGACAAGAGACCCAGTACTTC. This rearrangement joins TRBV5-1 to TRBJ2-5; D might be TRBD2 (6 bases). The germline V and J ends were trimmed by 1 base and 2 bases, with 15 bases remaining between them. This CDR3 is built from 16 residues. Germline values: CDR1 SGHRS, CDR2 YFSETQ.

V and J are TRBV29-1 and TRBJ2-2; 7 bases align to TRBD2. CDR1 and CDR2 from the germline V gene are SQVTM and ANQGSEA. This CDR3 region has 13 residues. V was pared by 8 bases and J by 4 bases, with 7 bases of the junction left unmatched. The CDR3 DNA reads TGCAGCACATTAGCGGGTGGCACCGGGGAGCTGTTTTTT. Its protein is CSTLAGGTGELFF.

The chain links TRBV7-2 to TRBJ2-1; 7 bases match TRBD2. V shed 6 bases and J 4 bases; nucleotides not matched to a gene: 9. CDR1 and CDR2 (germline): SGHTA, FQGNSA. This CDR3 contains 15 residues. CDR3 sequence (DNA): TGTGCCAGCAGTTTTACCAGCGGGATGTACAATGAGCAGTTCTTC. Translated: CASSFTSGMYNEQFF.

The CDR3 bases are TGTGCCAGCTCACCCACAGGGGGAACTAACTATGGCTACACCTTC. This sequence encodes CASSPTGGTNYGYTF. The chain combines TRBV18 with TRBJ1-2; 8 bases fit TRBD1. CDR1 and CDR2 (germline): KGHSH, LQKENI. The CDR3 consists of 15 residues. V was clipped by 3 bases and J by 0 bases; unmatched bases: 3.

Comments on this clone: Mismatch with germline at one junction end may stem from a read error. The genes are TRBV4-1 and TRBJ2-2, with 11 bases lining up with TRBD2. Germline V gene sequence: CDR1 MGHRA, CDR2 YSYEKL. This CDR3 has 18 amino acids. CDR3 region: CASSQEPSGRMNTGELFF. DNA for the CDR3: TGCGCCAGCAGTCAAGAGCCTAGCGGGAGGATGAACACCGGGGAGCTGTTTTTT.

The chain combines TRBV5-1 with TRBJ2-2; 7 positions match TRBD1. The CDR3 covers 15 residues. With V trimmed by 1 base and J by 6 bases, 6 bases remained unmatched. Germline V gives CDR1 SGHRS, CDR2 YFSETQ. DNA of the CDR3: TGCGCCAGCAGCTTGAGACAGGGAGCGGCCGGGGAGCTGTTTTTT. Its protein product is CASSLRQGAAGELFF.

V is TRBV28 and J is TRBJ1-1; D may be TRBD1 (6 bases). CDR1 is MDHEN and CDR2 is SYDVKM in the germline V gene. The V end was cut by 4 bases, the J end by 1 base, with 10 bases between. There are 14 residues in the CDR3. The CDR3 reads CASSYDRPNTEAFF. The DNA for the CDR3 is TGTGCCAGCAGTTACGACAGGCCGAACACTGAAGCTTTCTTT.

The chain combines TRBV4-2 with TRBJ2-1, with D perhaps TRBD1 (6 bases). Germline CDR1 and CDR2: LGHNA and YNFKEQ. V was cut by 5 bases and J by 9 bases, with 23 bases left in between. The CDR3 is made up of 16 amino acids. The CDR3 sequence: CASSYQGHNRGGEQFF. In DNA, the CDR3 is TGTGCCAGCAGCTATCAGGGACACAATCGAGGAGGTGAGCAGTTCTTC.

The chain links TRBV7-6 to TRBJ1-2; 11 positions agree with TRBD1. CDR3 size: 15 residues. Germline V CDR1 and CDR2: SGHVS, FNYEAQ. The V segment lost 5 bases and the J segment 3 bases; nucleotides outside the gene matches: 5. DNA for the CDR3: TGTGCCAGCAGCCTGGGACAGGGGGGTCACTATGGCTACACCTTC. It yields the protein CASSLGQGGHYGYTF. The whole variable domain, remainder taken from reference TRBV7-6 and TRBJ1-2, is GAGVSQSPRYKVTKRGQDVALRCDPISGHVSLYWYRQALGQGPEFLTYFNYEAQQDKSGLPNDRFSAERPEGSISTLTIQRTEQRDSAMYRCASSLGQGGHYGYTFGSGTRLTVV.